Listed below are T cell receptor beta chains from one sample, sequenced in a study of cytomegalovirus exposure and HLA in healthy donors. The data were produced by immunoSEQ multiplex PCR, yet TCRdb's version contains in-frame clones alone and is incomplete. In the table there are some 190,000 clones, approximately 80% of which are singletons. What was sequenced was PBMCs. These receptors all come from a girl aged 5-17 years in good health and CMV-seropositive. Each CDR3 is given with its conserved first and last residue. The order of the fields is D gene, J gene, V gene, clone size, CDR3 protein, CDR3 DNA. D genes are given only for firm matches. Part of the rows lack a size; the others show once, few, many or a class for expanded clones.

- TRBJ2-2 TRBV6-1 - CASRTTGWNTGELFF TGTGCCAGCAGGACGACAGGCTGGAACACCGGGGAGCTGTTTTTT
- TRBJ2-7 TRBV7-9 - CASSPRLDRSYEQYF TGTGCCAGCAGCCCCCGACTCGACAGGTCCTACGAGCAGTACTTC
TRBD2 TRBJ2-7 TRBV5-1 few CASSPGRGGRAFYEQYF TGCGCCAGCAGCCCTGGTCGTGGCGGGAGGGCCTTCTACGAGCAGTACTTC
- TRBJ2-7 TRBV7-9 few CASSLVGGPASEQYF TGTGCCAGCAGCTTAGTGGGGGGTCCCGCCTCCGAGCAGTACTTC
TRBD1 TRBJ1-2 TRBV18 few CASSPPTGANYGYTF TGTGCCAGCTCACCCCCGACAGGGGCTAACTATGGCTACACCTTC
- TRBJ2-1 TRBV29-1 - CSVEVVAEQFF TGCAGCGTTGAGGTGGTAGCTGAGCAGTTCTTC
TRBD2 TRBJ2-5 TRBV7-3 - CASSYGTTVAETQYF TGTGCCAGCAGCTACGGGACTACTGTTGCGGAGACCCAGTACTTC
TRBD2 TRBJ2-1 TRBV7-3 - CASSAPGLAGVGNEQFF TGTGCCAGCAGCGCCCCGGGACTAGCGGGAGTCGGCAATGAGCAGTTCTTC
- TRBJ2-7 TRBV7-9 - CASSLCGASYEQYF TGTGCCAGCAGCTTATGTGGAGCGTCCTACGAGCAGTACTTC
TRBD1 TRBJ1-2 TRBV27 - CASSISHTGTAYGYTF TGTGCCAGCAGTATTTCCCATACAGGGACAGCGTATGGCTACACCTTC
- TRBJ1-2 TRBV27 - CASSFVEREKRGYTF TGTGCCAGCAGTTTCGTAGAGAGGGAGAAGAGGGGCTACACCTTC
- TRBJ1-1 TRBV4-2 - CASSRLLTMNTEAFF TGTGCCAGCAGCCGACTGCTCACTATGAACACTGAAGCTTTCTTT
- TRBJ2-1 TRBV7-6 - CASSLGDNEQFF TGTGCCAGCAGCTTAGGCGACAATGAGCAGTTCTTC
- TRBJ2-7 TRBV4-1 - CASSRGGVVRAGDEQYF TGCGCCAGCAGCCGTGGGGGCGTCGTGAGGGCTGGGGACGAGCAGTACTTC
- TRBJ2-7 TRBV2 - CASGRVAGQRYEQYF TGTGCCAGCGGAAGGGTAGCGGGACAGAGATACGAGCAGTACTTC
- TRBJ2-2 TRBV9 - CASSLTGEPNTGELFF TGTGCCAGCAGCCTCACGGGGGAACCGAACACCGGGGAGCTGTTTTTT
- TRBJ1-6 TRBV6-1 - CASRRRIDNSPLHF TGTGCCAGCAGGAGGAGAATCGATAATTCACCCCTCCACTTT
TRBD1 TRBJ1-1 TRBV5-1 few CASSRGQGNTEAFF TGCGCCAGCAGCCGGGGACAGGGCAACACTGAAGCTTTCTTT
- TRBJ2-7 TRBV4-1 - CASSLQLELGEQYF TGCGCCAGCAGCCTCCAACTAGAACTGGGAGAGCAGTACTTC
- TRBJ2-2 TRBV5-1 - CASSWGLGTANTGELFF TGCGCCAGCAGTTGGGGACTTGGGACAGCGAACACCGGGGAGCTGTTTTTT